The clone carrying this TCR beta chain has ten or more counts. Its target is unknown. This entry belongs to a study of T cells in Graves' hyperthyroidism and ophthalmopathy. Study-level results: By a 13 V-J model, ophthalmopathy was set apart from stable hyperthyroidism. Researchers found most expanded thyroid clonotypes above 0.001 in blood as well.

RNA transcripts provided the source from which TCR beta CDR3 regions were amplified. Carried out on the TCR CDR3, a first-round RT-PCR used the HTBI primer set. TCRdb re-analysed the multiplex PCR reads in MiXCR, keeping a single row per CDR3 protein. The profile covers about 520,000 distinct CDR3 sequences, with under 25% appearing a single time and less than 30% taken by the ten largest. The diagnoses drew upon clinical symptoms, serum thyroxine and TRAb, thyroid ultrasound and orbital computed tomography. PBMCs were obtained from over 8.5 ml fresh peripheral blood. The sequencing input was blood. This TCR was recovered from a man aged 18-30 years with Graves' hyperthyroidism.

As DNA, the CDR3 is TGTGCCACCAGACAGCGGAACACCGGGGAGCTGTTTTTT. It is translated as CATRQRNTGELFF. The V call is TRBV24-1, the J call TRBJ2-2; D not certain. This CDR3 has 13 residues. V dropped 7 bases and J dropped 1 base, with 6 bases sitting between them. Germline loops: CDR1 KGHDR, CDR2 SFDVKD.